The next 32 T cell receptor beta chains were all read from a single sample in a study of vaccination effects on CD4 cells after COVID-19. The protocol was immunoSEQ multiplex PCR, while the TCRdb copy is restricted to in-frame clones and leaves out a portion. The data contain tens of thousands of clones, nearly 80% of them singletons. Antigen-specific CD4+ T cells were first expanded with viral peptide pools by the ViraFEST assay and only then sequenced. Following culture for more than 9 days, CD4+ T cells were isolated. Prior SARS-CoV-2 infection was absent in the vaccine recipients, as shown by negative nucleocapsid antibodies. Their specific antigens are unknown. This material consisted of CD4+ T cells from PBMCs cultured with HCoV-OC43 spike peptides, taken before COVID-19 vaccination. Subset: HCoV-OC43 spike overlapping peptide pool stimulation. The origin of the receptors is a human donor who received a COVID-19 vaccine.

Only a few counts were recorded for this clone. This chain joins TRBV6-5 and TRBJ1-6, with D uncertain. Looked up from germline, CDR1 is MNHEY and CDR2 is SVGAGI. This CDR3 contains 12 residues. V dropped 6 bases and J dropped 6 bases, with 6 bases sitting between them. The CDR3 DNA is TGTGCCAGCAGAGACGGTAATTCACCCCTCCACTTT. It encodes CASRDGNSPLHF.

The V and J genes are TRBV10-3 and TRBJ2-7; D is possibly TRBD2 (6 bases). Trimming pared 4 bases from V and 7 bases from J, leaving 17 bases between. CDR1 is ENHRY and CDR2 is SYGVKD in the germline V gene. This CDR3 contains 14 residues. The CDR3: CAISVGGEVGEQYV. CDR3 DNA sequence: TGTGCCATCAGTGTCGGAGGGGAGGTGGGGGAGCAGTACGTC.

The chain has TRBV19 and TRBJ1-1, with D hard to call. Between the trimmed V and J ends, which lost 4 bases and 5 bases, there was a span of 14 bases. Per the germline V gene, CDR1 is LNHDA and CDR2 is SQIVND (reference sequence). The CDR3 sequence is 14 residues long. The CDR3 sequence: CASSNLVGRTEAFF. CDR3 coding DNA: TGTGCCAGTAGTAACCTAGTAGGGCGGACTGAAGCTTTCTTT.

The chain is built from TRBV27 and TRBJ2-5, with TRBD2 identical over 8 bases. Germline V CDR1 and CDR2: MNHEY, SMNVEV (reference sequence). CDR3 length: 14 residues. Germline trimming cut 8 bases from V and 5 bases from J; bases unmatched to any gene: 10. The DNA of the CDR3 is TGTGCCAGCCTGAAGCGGGGGCCTCCGGAGACCCAGTACTTC. Amino acids: CASLKRGPPETQYF.

This clone has a handful of counts. The DNA of the CDR3 is TGTGCCAGCAGGTCGCTCCCGGATGGCTACACCTTC. Amino acid sequence: CASRSLPDGYTF. The chain is built from TRBV28 and TRBJ1-2; D remains unclear. The V gene's germline CDR1 is MDHEN and CDR2 SYDVKM. The CDR3 has 12 amino acids. V lost 6 bases to trimming and J lost 6 bases, with 11 bases between them.

The CDR3 DNA is TGTGCCAGTATTGTGGACTCTCAATTCACCGGGGAGCTGTTTTTT. Protein sequence: CASIVDSQFTGELFF. The chain is built from TRBV19 and TRBJ2-2; a possible D gene is TRBD2 (5 bases). Germline-derived CDR1 and CDR2 are LNHDA and SQIVND (reference sequence). The CDR3 runs to 15 residues. V lost 7 bases, J lost 4 bases, and 16 bases lay in between.

This chain connects TRBV11-1 to TRBJ1-6, with 7 bases fitting TRBD1. Germline CDR1 is SGHAT and CDR2 is FQDESV (reference sequence). V was clipped by 5 bases and J by 14 bases; unmatched bases: 9. The CDR3 has 13 amino acids. The CDR3, as DNA: TGTGCCAGCAGCCGGACAGGCCTGGGGACCCTCCACTTT. This gives the protein CASSRTGLGTLHF. Variable domain in full (rest from reference TRBV11-1 and TRBJ1-6): EAEVAQSPRYKITEKSQAVAFWCDPISGHATLYWYRQILGQGPELLVQFQDESVVDDSQLPKDRFSAERLKGVDSTLKIQPAELGDSAMYLCASSRTGLGTLHFGNGTRLTVT.

This clone occurred a few times. The rearrangement uses TRBV6-2 or TRBV6-3 and TRBJ1-4; D is possibly TRBD1 (5 bases). V was clipped by 4 bases and J by 8 bases, with 14 bases between them. CDR1 is MNHEY and CDR2 is SVGEGT in the germline V gene. This CDR3 has 14 amino acids. As DNA, the CDR3 is TGTGCCAGCAGTTTGCCCCTCGGGGGGGAAAAACTGTTTTTT. Its translation: CASSLPLGGEKLFF.

This clone was recorded a few times. J is TRBJ1-1 and V is TRBV5-1; D may be TRBD1 (6 bases). The CDR3 sequence is 15 residues long. In germline, CDR1 is SGHRS, CDR2 YFSETQ. V shed 4 bases and J shed 1 base, with 14 bases lying between them. CDR3 residues: CASSQGPQGNTEAFF. The CDR3 DNA reads TGCGCCAGCAGCCAAGGACCACAGGGGAACACTGAAGCTTTCTTT.

This chain connects TRBV29-1 to TRBJ2-2, with 13 bases fitting TRBD2. Trimming took 8 bases from V and 0 from J; bases not matched to a gene: 9. The CDR3 extends over 17 amino acids. Germline CDR1 reads SQVTM; CDR2 reads ANQGSEA. The CDR3 region has the DNA TGCAGCTTTCAAGGGACTAGCGGGGCCGCGAACACCGGGGAGCTGTTTTTT. The encoded protein is CSFQGTSGAANTGELFF.

CDR3: CASRPGQGGGSGYTF. CDR3 DNA: TGTGCCAGCAGGCCAGGACAGGGCGGGGGATCTGGCTACACCTTC. The chain joins TRBV6-5 to TRBJ1-2, with 8 nucleotides matching TRBD1. CDR3 length equals 15 residues. The J segment lost 7 bases and the V segment lost 6 bases, leaving 13 bases of the junction unmatched. Germline V gene lookup returns CDR1 MNHEY and CDR2 SVGAGI.

This rearrangement joins TRBV19 to TRBJ2-3; TRBD2 matches 7 bases. J was trimmed by 11 bases and V by 11 bases; bases with no gene match: 7. The CDR3 is made up of 10 amino acids. CDR1 is LNHDA, CDR2 SQIVND, per germline (reference sequence). The CDR3 DNA follows: TGTGCCTCGGGGGGTCGGGGGCAGTATTTT. Protein sequence: CASGGRGQYF. Combining the CDR3 with reference TRBV19 and TRBJ2-3 gives the whole variable domain DGGITQSPKYLFRKEGQNVTLSCEQNLNHDAMYWYRQDPGQGLRLIYYSQIVNDFQKGDIAEGYSVSREKKESFPLTVTSAQKNPTAFYLCASGGRGQYFGPGTRLTVL.

This rearrangement joins TRBV5-4 to TRBJ1-6; the D is unclear. Germline assignment: CDR1 SGHNT and CDR2 YYREEE (reference sequence). V lost 1 base and J lost 10, with 12 bases in between. The CDR3 loop spans 14 amino acids. The CDR3 here is CASSLLGVESPLHF. The CDR3 nucleotides are TGTGCCAGCAGCTTGTTGGGTGTGGAATCACCCCTCCACTTT.

V gene TRBV20-1 combines with J gene TRBJ2-4; D unclear. Germline CDR1 is DFQATT and CDR2 is SNEGSKA (reference sequence). Trimming shortened V by 4 bases and J by 7 bases, and 8 bases separated the two germline ends. The CDR3 is made up of 11 amino acids. CDR3: CSAIFRNIQYF. CDR3 in DNA: TGCAGTGCTATTTTCCGGAACATTCAGTACTTC.

The chain links TRBV18 to TRBJ1-2, with D unclear. V gave up 3 bases and J gave up 3 bases, with 14 bases separating them. The CDR3 contains 15 residues. Germline V lookup: CDR1 KGHSH, CDR2 LQKENI. CDR3 sequence (DNA): TGTGCCAGCTCACCTTCCCCAGGCCCGGACTATGGCTACACCTTC. This translates into CASSPSPGPDYGYTF. Combining the CDR3 with reference TRBV18 and TRBJ1-2 gives the whole variable domain NAGVMQNPRHLVRRRGQEARLRCSPMKGHSHVYWYRQLPEEGLKFMVYLQKENIIDESGMPKERFSAEFPKEGPSILRIQQVVRGDSAAYFCASSPSPGPDYGYTFGSGTRLTVV.

The chain has TRBV7-2 and TRBJ2-7; D not resolved. CDR3 length: 13 amino acids. CDR1 SGHTA and CDR2 FQGNSA come from the germline V gene. V lost 1 base to trimming and J lost 3 bases, with 7 bases between them. The CDR3 nucleotides read TGTGCCAGCAGCTTAGGGCCAAACTACGAGCAGTACGTC. Translation gives CASSLGPNYEQYV.

The chain joins TRBV5-1 to TRBJ1-5; D is ambiguous. The germline V gene encodes CDR1 SGHRS and CDR2 YFSETQ. The length of the CDR3 is 13 residues. Trimming stripped 5 bases from V and 2 bases from J, with 8 bases between. CDR3 nucleotide sequence: TGCGCCAGCAGAACAGACGGCAATCAGCCCCAGCATTTT. Translation: CASRTDGNQPQHF.

The J gene is TRBJ2-3, the V gene TRBV7-2; D not certain. Trimming took 0 bases from V and 3 from J, leaving 10 bases between them. The germline CDR1 and CDR2 sequences are SGHTA and FQGNSA. The CDR3 is 15 residues long. CDR3 coding DNA: TGTGCCAGCAGCTTAGCGCTTCTGGGTACAGATACGCAGTATTTT. As protein: CASSLALLGTDTQYF.

This chain links TRBV9 with TRBJ2-3; D gene unclear. The CDR3 length is 14 residues. The V gene lost 2 bases and the J gene lost 2 bases, with 9 bases spanning the gap. Germline-derived CDR1 and CDR2 are SGDLS and YYNGEE. The chain's CDR3 is CASSVGFFTDTQYF. For the CDR3, the DNA is TGTGCCAGCAGCGTGGGCTTTTTCACAGATACGCAGTATTTT. The entire variable domain, with the rest obtained from reference TRBV9 and TRBJ2-3, is as follows: DSGVTQTPKHLITATGQRVTLRCSPRSGDLSVYWYQQSLDQGLQFLIQYYNGEERAKGNILERFSAQQFPDLHSELNLSSLELGDSALYFCASSVGFFTDTQYFGPGTRLTVL.

In DNA form, the CDR3 reads TGTGCCAGCAGTGAGACGGATAGCAGGCAGCCCCAGCATTTT. It yields the protein CASSETDSRQPQHF. This chain joins TRBV2 and TRBJ1-5, with unresolved D. The V gene lost 3 bases and the J gene lost 7 bases, with 13 bases spanning the gap. Germline-derived CDR1 and CDR2 are SNHLY and FYNNEI. The CDR3 is made up of 14 amino acids.

The chain couples TRBV10-3 to TRBJ2-1, with a weak D call TRBD1 (5 bases). The germline V gene has CDR1 ENHRY and CDR2 SYGVKD. This CDR3 comprises 14 residues. Trimming removed 5 bases from V and 0 bases from J, with 8 bases in between. The CDR3 loop reads CAISRQSSYNEQFF. In DNA, the CDR3 is TGTGCCATCAGTAGACAGAGCTCCTACAATGAGCAGTTCTTC.

Comments on this clone: The junction and the germline gene differ at one end; a read error may be behind it. The chain joins TRBV19 to TRBJ2-3; TRBD2 matches 9 bases. The CDR3 contains 16 residues. Germline loops: CDR1 LNHDA, CDR2 SQIVND (reference sequence). CDR3 protein: CASAGGPGTSIDTQYF. CDR3 nucleotide sequence: TGTGCCAGTGCGGGGGGCCCGGGGACTAGCATAGATACGCAGTATTTT. The variable domain in full, with the rest retrieved from reference TRBV19 and TRBJ2-3, is DGGITQSPKYLFRKEGQNVTLSCEQNLNHDAMYWYRQDPGQGLRLIYYSQIVNDFQKGDIAEGYSVSREKKESFPLTVTSAQKNPTAFYLCASAGGPGTSIDTQYFGPGTRLTVL.

The chain uses TRBV7-2 and TRBJ2-1, with D unclear. The CDR3 has 12 residues. V was cut by 3 bases and J by 6 bases, with 6 bases left in between. The germline V gene has CDR1 SGHTA and CDR2 FQGNSA. The CDR3 sequence: CASSFSRNEQFF. The CDR3, as DNA: TGTGCCAGCAGCTTTTCTCGCAATGAGCAGTTCTTC.

The rearrangement links TRBV27 to TRBJ2-5, with a tentative D call TRBD2 (5 bases). The CDR3 consists of 17 residues. The ends were cut back, 6 bases at V and 2 bases at J, with 22 bases in the middle. CDR1 is MNHEY, CDR2 SMNVEV, per germline (reference sequence). The CDR3 here is CASSNYSRFTGQETQYF. CDR3 DNA: TGTGCCAGCAGCAACTATTCCAGGTTCACGGGGCAAGAGACCCAGTACTTC.

Only a few counts were recorded for this clone. This chain connects TRBV19 to TRBJ1-3; unclear D gene. V was pared by 3 bases and J by 1 base, with 7 bases between. The CDR3 contains 14 residues. CDR1 and CDR2 (germline): LNHDA, SQIVND (reference sequence). CDR3 coding DNA: TGTGCCAGTAGTATCCGAGGATCTGGAAACACCATATATTTT. The encoded protein is CASSIRGSGNTIYF.

This chain's CDR3 is CASRQQGDDTDTQYF. In DNA form, the CDR3 reads TGTGCCAGCAGGCAACAGGGAGATGATACAGATACGCAGTATTTT. This chain links TRBV2 with TRBJ2-3; TRBD1 is a possible D gene (6 bases). V dropped 6 bases and J dropped 3 bases, with 16 bases sitting between them. Germline values: CDR1 SNHLY, CDR2 FYNNEI. The CDR3 has 15 residues. Filled out from reference TRBV2 and TRBJ2-3, the complete variable domain reads EPEVTQTPSHQVTQMGQEVILRCVPISNHLYFYWYRQILGQKVEFLVSFYNNEISEKSEIFDDQFSVERPDGSNFTLKIRSTKLEDSAMYFCASRQQGDDTDTQYFGPGTRLTVL.

This chain joins TRBV12-3 or TRBV12-4 and TRBJ2-1, with 10 bases identical to TRBD1. With 3 bases clipped from V and 14 bases from J, the junction kept 1 base outside the gene matches. The CDR3 extends over 11 amino acids. The CDR3, as DNA: TGTGCCAGCAGTTTCGGGACAGGGGAGTTCTTC. Translated, it gives CASSFGTGEFF.

This chain uses TRBV18 with TRBJ2-3; the match to TRBD1 covers 7 bases. The ends lost 4 bases at V and 4 bases at J; junction bases unmatched: 14. Germline values: CDR1 KGHSH, CDR2 LQKENI. There are 17 residues in the CDR3. CDR3 DNA: TGTGCCAGCTCACTCCACAGGGGCAGGGAGTTATCAGATACGCAGTATTTT. This encodes CASSLHRGRELSDTQYF.

This clone was counted a few times. V usage is TRBV19 and J usage is TRBJ1-5; possibly TRBD1 for D (6 bases). There are 13 residues in the CDR3. The V end was cut by 7 bases, the J end by 0 bases, with 7 bases between. Germline V lookup: CDR1 LNHDA, CDR2 SQIVND (reference sequence). The DNA for the CDR3 is TGTGCCAGTAACAGGGATAGCAATCAGCCCCAGCATTTT. This codes for CASNRDSNQPQHF.

This chain joins TRBV21-1 and TRBJ2-7; the table names TRBD1, a call not compared with the DNA. TRBV21-1 is given as a pseudogene. The CDR3 runs 17 residues. The CDR3 here is CASSKAKWGPNYYEQYV. Written as DNA, the CDR3 is TGTGCCAGCAGCAAAGCCAAGTGGGGCCCGAACTACTACGAGCAGTACGTC.

This CDR3 reads CASSAPGVYGYTF. The DNA of the CDR3 is TGTGCCAGCAGTGCGCCTGGGGTCTATGGCTACACCTTC. This rearrangement joins TRBV2 to TRBJ1-2; no reliable D call. The CDR3 runs to 13 residues. Germline V gene sequence: CDR1 SNHLY, CDR2 FYNNEI. Between the trimmed V and J ends, which lost 4 bases and 4 bases, there was a span of 10 bases.

V usage is TRBV27 and J usage is TRBJ2-5; D possibly corresponds to TRBD1 (6 bases). The CDR3 is made up of 13 amino acids. V was pared by 1 base and J by 4 bases, with 7 bases between. Germline V CDR1 and CDR2: MNHEY, SMNVEV (reference sequence). The CDR3 DNA follows: TGTGCCAGCAGTTTATGGGGGCCAGAGACCCAGTACTTC. This encodes CASSLWGPETQYF.